These 22 T cell receptor beta chains came from one sample sequenced in a study of T-cell reconstitution after alpha-beta-depleted transplantation in children. The authors prepared the TCRbeta library with unique molecular identifiers. TCRdb recomputed calls from the PCR reads with MiXCR, one row per CDR3 protein. Of 450,000 to 550,000 distinct CDR3 sequences detected, roughly an eighth appear once; the ten largest clones hold less than 15%. The input for sequencing was PBMCs, mostly from graft donor cells, taken 180 days after TCRalphabeta/CD19-depleted stem cell transplant. Receptors originate from a female patient between 2 and 10 years old who had a stem cell transplant for aplastic anemia, so the T cells may come from the graft donor.

This clonotype was detected ten times or more. The chain couples TRBV11-3 to TRBJ2-3; D is unclear. CDR1 SGHNT and CDR2 YENEEA come from the germline V gene. Trimming took off 6 bases at V and 2 bases at J, with 3 bases between the two ends. The CDR3 loop spans 11 amino acids. The CDR3 is CASRITDTQYF. In DNA form, the CDR3 reads TGTGCCAGCAGGATCACAGATACGCAGTATTTT.

V is TRBV6-2 or TRBV6-3 and J is TRBJ2-7, with 8 bases matching TRBD2. The V gene's germline CDR1 is MNHEY and CDR2 SVGEGT. The CDR3 is 20 residues long. V lost 2 bases to trimming and J lost 0 bases; unmatched junction nucleotides: 18. CDR3 residues: CASSYRIGAGPSGSSYEQYV. CDR3 DNA: TGTGCCAGCAGTTACCGAATCGGGGCAGGGCCAAGCGGGAGCTCCTACGAGCAGTACGTC.

The CDR3 region is CASSLPRLAMRNEQFF. Written as DNA, the CDR3 is TGTGCCAGCAGTTTACCCAGACTAGCAATGCGAAATGAGCAGTTCTTC. This chain uses TRBV12-3 or TRBV12-4 with TRBJ2-1; 7 bases align to TRBD2. V trimming: 2 bases; J trimming: 7 bases; junction bases outside the gene matches: 11. The CDR3 has 16 residues.

The table lists this clonotype with a few counts. The chain links TRBV28 to TRBJ2-5; 7 positions match TRBD2. The CDR3 has 13 residues. The germline V gene encodes CDR1 MDHEN and CDR2 SYDVKM. V shed 4 bases and J 3 bases; nucleotides not matched to a gene: 2. This CDR3 is CASSSAGEETQYF. The CDR3 DNA reads as TGTGCCAGCAGTTCGGCGGGAGAAGAGACCCAGTACTTC.

In its sample, this clonotype was seen many times. V and J are TRBV12-3 or TRBV12-4 and TRBJ1-3; D remains ambiguous. The CDR3 is 15 amino acids. The V end lost 6 bases, the J end lost 3 bases, and 15 bases lay between the germline ends. CDR3 coding DNA: TGTGCCAGCAGCTCTTACCCGGGCCTTGGAAACACCATATATTTT. Protein sequence: CASSSYPGLGNTIYF.

This clonotype came up a few times. The chain has TRBV6-1 and TRBJ2-4; possibly TRBD1 or TRBD2 for D (5 bases each). The CDR3 has 13 residues. The V end lost 5 bases, the J end lost 13 bases, and 18 bases lay between the germline ends. The germline V gene has CDR1 MNHNS and CDR2 SASEGT. The CDR3 bases are TGTGCCAGCAGTCGAGGGGCTCAGGGCATCCAGTACTTC. This translates into CASSRGAQGIQYF.

This clonotype was seen only a few times. CDR3 nucleotide sequence: TGTGCCATCAGTTCAACTAGAAGTTCTTCCTACGAGCAGTACGTC. Encoded protein: CAISSTRSSSYEQYV. The chain couples TRBV10-3 to TRBJ2-7; D might be TRBD2 (5 bases). V gave up 5 bases and J gave up 1 base, with 15 bases separating them. This CDR3 has 15 amino acids. Germline V CDR1 and CDR2: ENHRY, SYGVKD.

This clonotype occurred a few times. The chain employs TRBV6-1 and TRBJ2-2, with 7 bases identical to TRBD2. The ends lost 6 bases at V and 6 bases at J; junction bases unmatched: 13. CDR3 length: 16 residues. Germline CDR1 and CDR2: MNHNS and SASEGT. In DNA, the CDR3 is TGTGCCAGCAGCCTCCATCCCGGGACTACATCCGGGGAGCTGTTTTTT. Residues: CASSLHPGTTSGELFF.

The V call is TRBV3-1, the J call TRBJ2-7; D is perhaps TRBD2 (5 bases). CDR1 LGHDT and CDR2 YNNKEL come from the germline V gene (reference sequence). The CDR3 has 16 residues. The V and J ends lost 0 bases and 2 bases respectively, with 14 bases between them. Here the CDR3 DNA reads TGTGCCAGCAGCCAAGAGGGAGAGGACGGGGCCTACGAGCAGTACTTC. The encoded protein is CASSQEGEDGAYEQYF.

This clonotype has ten or more counts. The rearrangement links TRBV20-1 to TRBJ2-3; D is ambiguous. This CDR3 contains 16 residues. The germline CDR1 and CDR2 sequences are DFQATT and SNEGSKA (reference sequence). The ends were cut back, 5 bases at V and 3 bases at J, with 21 bases in the middle. DNA for the CDR3: TGCAGTGCTCTTCCCTTCTTGGGGTGGGTAACAGATACGCAGTATTTT. Protein: CSALPFLGWVTDTQYF.

This clonotype came up a few times. This chain uses TRBV19 with TRBJ2-1; 12 nucleotides agree with TRBD2. The CDR3 length is 16 residues. Germline loops: CDR1 LNHDA, CDR2 SQIVND (reference sequence). V lost 9 bases to trimming and J lost 10 bases; unmatched junction nucleotides: 16. In DNA, the CDR3 is TGTGCCAGCCGACTAGCGGGAGATTGGGGTGCTGGCGAGCAGTTCTTC. The encoded protein is CASRLAGDWGAGEQFF.

The J gene is TRBJ2-1, the V gene TRBV27, with 9 bases lining up with TRBD2. The germline V gene has CDR1 MNHEY and CDR2 SMNVEV (reference sequence). CDR3 length: 14 residues. V gave up 8 bases and J gave up 8 bases; unmatched junction bases: 10. CDR3 region: CASHRASGIDEQFF. The CDR3 nucleotides read TGTGCCAGCCACCGGGCTAGCGGGATCGATGAGCAGTTCTTC.

This clonotype was detected many times. The chain is built from TRBV7-8 and TRBJ1-6; 7 nucleotides line up with TRBD1. CDR1 SGHVS and CDR2 FQNEAQ come from the germline V gene. The CDR3 runs 15 residues. Trimming at V came to 5 bases and at J to 9 bases, leaving 10 bases not matched to a gene. In nucleotides, the CDR3 is TGTGCCAGCAGCCTCAGGGGGGGGGCGGGTTCACCCCTCCACTTT. Its translation: CASSLRGGAGSPLHF.

The chain employs TRBV5-5 and TRBJ2-7; the D gene is possibly TRBD1 (5 bases). Trimming removed 4 bases from V and 3 bases from J, with 17 bases in between. Germline CDR1 reads SGHKS; CDR2 reads YYEKEE (reference sequence). The CDR3 extends over 15 amino acids. The CDR3 loop reads CASSQGNEVHYEQYF. Written as DNA, the CDR3 is TGTGCCAGCAGCCAGGGAAATGAGGTCCACTACGAGCAGTACTTC.

CDR3: CSVGGFVPFYQETQYF. CDR3 coding DNA: TGCAGCGTTGGAGGGTTTGTACCCTTTTACCAAGAGACCCAGTACTTC. The J gene is TRBJ2-5, the V gene TRBV29-1; TRBD2 might be the D (5 bases). Germline V gene sequence: CDR1 SQVTM, CDR2 ANQGSEA. This CDR3 region has 16 residues. The ends were cut back, 4 bases at V and 0 bases at J, with 18 bases in the middle. The complete variable domain, with remaining parts taken from reference TRBV29-1 and TRBJ2-5, reads SAVISQKPSRDICQRGTSLTIQCQVDSQVTMMFWYRQQPGQSLTLIATANQGSEATYESGFVIDKFPISRPNLTFSTLTVSNMSPEDSSIYLCSVGGFVPFYQETQYFGPGTRLLVL.

This chain uses TRBV29-1 with TRBJ2-3; possible D gene TRBD2, 6 bases. This CDR3 spans 14 amino acids. V dropped 7 bases and J dropped 4 bases, with 18 bases sitting between them. Germline CDR1 SQVTM, CDR2 ANQGSEA. CDR3 DNA sequence: TGCAGCGGAAACCGGGACTCGCGTGCAGATACGCAGTATTTT. It yields the protein CSGNRDSRADTQYF.

CDR3 DNA: TGTGCCAGCTCAACAGCAGGGGCAGAGGAGACCCAGTACTTC. Translated, it gives CASSTAGAEETQYF. The rearrangement uses TRBV18 and TRBJ2-5; perhaps TRBD1 as D (6 bases). Deletions cut 5 bases from V and 5 bases from J, with 15 bases between. The CDR3 covers 14 residues. Looked up from germline, CDR1 is KGHSH and CDR2 is LQKENI.

This clonotype was counted only a few times. The chain links TRBV11-2 to TRBJ1-5, with D tentatively TRBD1 (5 bases). The CDR3 runs 14 residues. V dropped 2 bases and J dropped 6 bases, with 11 bases sitting between them. Germline V gives CDR1 SGHAT, CDR2 FQNNGV. CDR3 residues: CASSLKGDSQPQHF. Here the CDR3 DNA reads TGTGCCAGCAGCTTAAAAGGGGATAGTCAGCCCCAGCATTTT. Full variable domain (rest looked up from reference TRBV11-2 and TRBJ1-5): EAGVAQSPRYKIIEKRQSVAFWCNPISGHATLYWYQQILGQGPKLLIQFQNNGVVDDSQLPKDRFSAERLKGVDSTLKIQPAKLEDSAVYLCASSLKGDSQPQHFGDGTRLSIL.

This chain uses TRBV7-3 with TRBJ1-1; D is unresolved. Germline CDR1 reads SGHTA; CDR2 reads FQGTGA. V was pared by 2 bases and J by 6 bases, with 13 bases between. The CDR3 totals 14 residues. CDR3 in DNA: TGTGCCAGCAGCTTATTCCCTCTGTCCGCTGAAGCTTTCTTT. Amino acid sequence: CASSLFPLSAEAFF.

V is TRBV6-1 and J is TRBJ2-1; 9 bases fit TRBD2. The length of the CDR3 is 16 residues. Germline V gives CDR1 MNHNS, CDR2 SASEGT. The V and J ends lost 6 bases and 6 bases, in that order; junction bases with no gene match: 12. The CDR3, as DNA: TGTGCCAGCAGGCGTAAAGCGGGAGGCCCTAGCAATGAGCAGTTCTTC. Protein product: CASRRKAGGPSNEQFF.

This chain links TRBV27 with TRBJ1-5, with a weak D call TRBD1 (5 bases). V lost 5 bases and J 7 bases, leaving 15 bases between the germline ends. CDR1 is MNHEY, CDR2 SMNVEV, per germline (reference sequence). The CDR3 runs 14 residues. CDR3 nucleotide sequence: TGTGCCAGCAGTGGCTCGAAGTCAGGGCAGCCCCAGCATTTT. Protein: CASSGSKSGQPQHF.

The chain couples TRBV5-1 to TRBJ1-2; unclear D gene. This CDR3 has 11 residues. The germline V and J ends were trimmed by 2 bases and 7 bases, with 6 bases remaining between them. Germline V gene lookup returns CDR1 SGHRS and CDR2 YFSETQ. CDR3 in DNA: TGCGCCAGCAGCTTCAACCGTGGCTACACCTTC. The encoded protein is CASSFNRGYTF.